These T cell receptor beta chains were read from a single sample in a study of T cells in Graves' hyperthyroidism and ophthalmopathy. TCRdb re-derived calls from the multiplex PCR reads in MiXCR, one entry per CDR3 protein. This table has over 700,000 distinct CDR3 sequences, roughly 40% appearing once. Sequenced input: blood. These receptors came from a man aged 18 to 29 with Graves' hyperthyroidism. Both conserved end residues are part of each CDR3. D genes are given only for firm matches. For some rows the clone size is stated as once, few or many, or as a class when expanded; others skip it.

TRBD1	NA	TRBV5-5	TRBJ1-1	TGTGCCAGCGGCTTGGGAGGGACAGGGATAACTGAAGCTTTCTTT	CASGLGGTGITEAFF
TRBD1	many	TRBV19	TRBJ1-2	TGTGCCAGTAGTATTACAGGGGTTGCTAACTATGGCTACACCTTC	CASSITGVANYGYTF
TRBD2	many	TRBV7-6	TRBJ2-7	TGTGCCAGCAGCCCTGGTGGGACTAGCGGGATCGAGCAGTACTTC	CASSPGGTSGIEQYF
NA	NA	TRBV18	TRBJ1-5	TGTGCCAGCTCACCACCGGCACAGAATAGCAATCAGCCCCAGCATTTT	CASSPPAQNSNQPQHF
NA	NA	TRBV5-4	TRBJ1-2	TGTGCCAGCAGCTCTGGCACAGGGAATGACGGCTATGGCTACACCTTC	CASSSGTGNDGYGYTF
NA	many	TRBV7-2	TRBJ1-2	TGTGCCAGCAGCTTGGAGGGCTACTATGGCTACACCTTC	CASSLEGYYGYTF
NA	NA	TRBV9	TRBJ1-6	TGTGCCAGCAGCAAGCCCAGGGGCCCAGACAATTCACCCCTCCACTTT	CASSKPRGPDNSPLHF
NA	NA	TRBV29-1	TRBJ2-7	TGCAGCGTTGAGTGGGGCGGGCAGGGGAGCTCCTACGAGCAGTACTTC	CSVEWGGQGSSYEQYF
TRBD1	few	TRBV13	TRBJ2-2	TGTGCCAGCAGCTGGGACAGTCTTGGTACCGGGGAGCTGTTTTTT	CASSWDSLGTGELFF
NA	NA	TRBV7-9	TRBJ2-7	TGTGCCAGCACCCATCCCGTGTCCTTACCAGGCGAGCAGTACTTC	CASTHPVSLPGEQYF
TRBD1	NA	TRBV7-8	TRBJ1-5	TGTGCCATCAGCCCGTCAACAGGGGACAATCAGCCCCAGCATTTT	CAISPSTGDNQPQHF
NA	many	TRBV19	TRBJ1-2	TGTGCCAGTATGGAGGGGGCTAACTATGGCTACACCTTC	CASMEGANYGYTF
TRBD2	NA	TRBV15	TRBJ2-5	TGTGCTAACGTCCGGGGGGGCTTTGGCAATCAGCCCCAGTACTTC	CANVRGGFGNQPQYF
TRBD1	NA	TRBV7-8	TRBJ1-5	TGTGCCAGCAGCTACCAGCTCGGGACAGGGATTAGCAATCAGCCCCAGCATTTT	CASSYQLGTGISNQPQHF
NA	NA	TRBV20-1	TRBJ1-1	TGCAGTGCTAGAGTGTCAGAGAACACTGAAGCTTTCTTT	CSARVSENTEAFF
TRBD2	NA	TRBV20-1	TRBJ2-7	TGCAGTGCTAAATTCGGCGGGAGAGAGGACGAGCAGTACTTC	CSAKFGGREDEQYF
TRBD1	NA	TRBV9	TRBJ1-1	TGTGCCAGCAGCGTGAGTGACAGGGATATCATGAACACTGAAGCTTTCTTT	CASSVSDRDIMNTEAFF
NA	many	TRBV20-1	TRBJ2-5	TGCAGCGTCCGGGGTCACCAAGAGACCCAGTACTTC	CSVRGHQETQYF
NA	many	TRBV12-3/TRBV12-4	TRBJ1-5	TGTGCCAGCAGCTTGGGTGGGAGTAGCAATCAGCCCCAGCATTTT	CASSLGGSSNQPQHF
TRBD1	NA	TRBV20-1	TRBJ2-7	TGCAGTGCTTTTGACAGGGGCCCTCTCTACGAGCAGTACTTC	CSAFDRGPLYEQYF
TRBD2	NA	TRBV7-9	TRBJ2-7	TGTGCCAGCAGCCCTAAGACTAGCGGGGGGAAGATCGAGCAGTACTTC	CASSPKTSGGKIEQYF
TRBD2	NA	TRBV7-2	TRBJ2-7	TGTGCCAGCAGCTCAACCGGGACTAGCGGAGCCTACGAGCAGTACTTC	CASSSTGTSGAYEQYF
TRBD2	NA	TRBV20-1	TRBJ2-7	TGCAGTGTTGAAAGCGGGGGGTCCTACGAGCAGTACTTC	CSVESGGSYEQYF
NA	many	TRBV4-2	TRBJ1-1	TGTGCCAGCAGCCAAGGGGGACCTGAAGCTTTCTTT	CASSQGGPEAFF
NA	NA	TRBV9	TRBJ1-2	TGTGCCAGCGGGGGACACCTCTTGGGGGGCTACACCTTC	CASGGHLLGGYTF
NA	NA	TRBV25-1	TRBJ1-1	TGTGCTAGCTACTGGACTGAAGCTTTCTTT	CASYWTEAFF
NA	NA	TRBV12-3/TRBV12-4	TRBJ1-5	TGTGCCAGCACCATGGGGGGAAATCAGCCCCAGCATTTT	CASTMGGNQPQHF
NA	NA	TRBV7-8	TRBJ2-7	TGTGCCAGCAGCTTAGAGTCACGCTCCTACGAGCAGTACTTC	CASSLESRSYEQYF
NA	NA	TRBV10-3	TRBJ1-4	TGTGCCAGCAGTTACTCAAGCGGGAGGGCCTTCGAAGTTTTT	CASSYSSGRAFEVF
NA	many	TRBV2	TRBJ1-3	TGTGCCAGCAGTCCGGGGGTAGGAAACACCATATATTTT	CASSPGVGNTIYF